These 32 T cell receptor beta chains came from one sample sequenced in a study of cytomegalovirus exposure and HLA in healthy donors. The primer mix had 60 Vbeta and 13 Jbeta primers. Produced via immunoSEQ multiplex PCR; TCRdb's table is partial and in-frame only. The sample includes about 200,000 clones, 80% to 90% of them seen just once. Source material: PBMCs. The source is a man in his thirties or forties in good health and CMV-seronegative.

This clone has a handful of counts. CDR3 DNA: TGTGCCAGCAGTTGGAGTCCTTCAGGGCCCGGGGGCTACACCTTC. Translated, it gives CASSWSPSGPGGYTF. This sequence joins TRBV6-5 and TRBJ1-2, with a tentative D call TRBD1 (5 bases). Trimming shortened V by 4 bases and J by 8 bases, and 20 bases separated the two germline ends. CDR1 MNHEY and CDR2 SVGAGI come from the germline V gene. This CDR3 spans 15 amino acids.

V usage is TRBV11-3 and J usage is TRBJ2-3; 7 bases are shared with TRBD2. CDR1 and CDR2 from the germline V gene are SGHNT and YENEEA. CDR3 length: 15 residues. V lost 5 bases and J lost 3; bases outside the gene matches: 8. The CDR3 spells CASSGSRGGTDTQYF. The CDR3 DNA reads TGTGCCAGCAGCGGATCGAGGGGAGGGACAGATACGCAGTATTTT.

The chain has TRBV2 and TRBJ2-7; TRBD1 agrees at 11 bases. Germline CDR1 and CDR2: SNHLY and FYNNEI. This CDR3 region has 16 residues. J was trimmed by 1 base and V by 6 bases; bases with no gene match: 8. CDR3: CASSGIGTGGSYEQYF. Written as DNA, the CDR3 is TGTGCCAGCAGCGGGATTGGGACAGGGGGATCCTACGAGCAGTACTTC.

The rearrangement uses TRBV5-6 and TRBJ1-4, with D perhaps TRBD1 (5 bases). The length of the CDR3 is 13 residues. The germline CDR1 and CDR2 sequences are SGHDT and YYEEEE. Trimming pared 1 base from V and 10 bases from J, leaving 11 bases between. CDR3 nucleotide sequence: TGTGCCAGCAGCTTGCCAGGGTTGCGAAAACTGTTTTTT. Translation gives CASSLPGLRKLFF. The full variable domain, completed using reference TRBV5-6 and TRBJ1-4, is DAGVTQSPTHLIKTRGQQVTLRCSPKSGHDTVSWYQQALGQGPQFIFQYYEEEERQRGNFPDRFSGHQFPNYSSELNVNALLLGDSALYLCASSLPGLRKLFFGSGTQLSVL.

This chain uses TRBV7-3 with TRBJ2-5; unclear D gene. The CDR3 has 13 amino acids. V was pared by 4 bases and J by 2 bases, with 8 bases between. Germline V gene lookup returns CDR1 SGHTA and CDR2 FQGTGA. DNA for the CDR3: TGTGCCAGCAGCTGGAGACCACAAGAGACCCAGTACTTC. This sequence encodes CASSWRPQETQYF.

The rearrangement uses TRBV7-9 and TRBJ2-3, with 14 bases lining up with TRBD2. This CDR3 comprises 18 residues. Trimming took 6 bases from V and 0 from J; bases not matched to a gene: 8. The germline V gene has CDR1 SEHNR and CDR2 FQNEAQ (reference sequence). The CDR3 protein is CASSSGTSGGPSTDTQYF. DNA of the CDR3: TGTGCCAGCAGTTCCGGGACTAGCGGGGGCCCTAGCACAGATACGCAGTATTTT.

The chain links TRBV13 to TRBJ2-6; D is perhaps TRBD2 (5 bases). This CDR3 spans 16 amino acids. The germline gives CDR1 PRHDT, CDR2 FYEKMQ (reference sequence). V lost 6 bases and J lost 0, with 12 bases in between. CDR3 amino acids: CASREVWASGANVLTF. For the CDR3, the DNA is TGTGCCAGCAGGGAGGTCTGGGCCTCTGGGGCCAACGTCCTGACTTTC.

The chain joins TRBV13 to TRBJ2-5, with TRBD1 matching over 8 bases. In germline, CDR1 is PRHDT, CDR2 FYEKMQ (reference sequence). The CDR3 consists of 15 residues. Trimming removed 5 bases from V and 7 bases from J; junction bases left unmatched: 12. The CDR3 DNA sequence: TGTGCCAGCAGCCCTCGGGACAGGACCATAGGGACCCAGTACTTC. Protein sequence: CASSPRDRTIGTQYF.

Written as DNA, the CDR3 is TGTGCCAGCAGCTCCGCAACCGGGACAGTTAACACCGGGGAGCTGTTTTTT. Residues: CASSSATGTVNTGELFF. This chain uses TRBV7-9 with TRBJ2-2; 7 bases are shared with TRBD1. Looked up from germline, CDR1 is SEHNR and CDR2 is FQNEAQ (reference sequence). V dropped 4 bases and J dropped 2; count of bases not matched to a gene: 10. The length of the CDR3 is 17 residues.

The chain is built from TRBV7-3 and TRBJ2-2; 7 nucleotides line up with TRBD2. This CDR3 contains 14 residues. The V and J ends lost 1 base and 7 bases, in that order; junction bases with no gene match: 3. Per the germline V gene, CDR1 is SGHTA and CDR2 is FQGTGA. This CDR3 is CASSLNRDYGELFF. The DNA for the CDR3 is TGTGCCAGCAGCTTAAATAGGGACTACGGGGAGCTGTTTTTT. Drawing the rest from reference TRBV7-3 and TRBJ2-2, the complete variable domain is GAGVSQTPSNKVTEKGKYVELRCDPISGHTALYWYRQSLGQGPEFLIYFQGTGAADDSGLPNDRFFAVRPEGSVSTLKIQRTERGDSAVYLCASSLNRDYGELFFGEGSRLTVL.

The V call is TRBV4-3, the J call TRBJ1-5; perhaps TRBD1 as D (5 bases). The germline V gene encodes CDR1 LGHNA and CDR2 YSLEER. Trimming shortened V by 0 bases and J by 7 bases, and 13 bases separated the two germline ends. The CDR3 totals 15 residues. The CDR3 loop is CASSQDRQGRQPQHF. DNA for the CDR3: TGCGCCAGCAGCCAAGATAGGCAGGGCAGGCAGCCCCAGCATTTT.

V and J are TRBV5-4 and TRBJ2-2, with D possibly being TRBD1 (6 bases). Trimming cost V 6 bases and J 5 bases, with 17 bases left between them. Looked up from germline, CDR1 is SGHNT and CDR2 is YYREEE (reference sequence). The CDR3 length is 15 residues. CDR3 residues: CASTSPGQRTGELFF. As DNA, the CDR3 is TGTGCCAGCACCTCGCCCGGACAGCGGACCGGGGAGCTGTTTTTT.

This clone was picked up one time. V usage is TRBV7-9 and J usage is TRBJ1-4, with TRBD1 matching 7 bases. Trimming cost V 3 bases and J 4 bases; bases outside gene matches: 5. In germline, CDR1 is SEHNR, CDR2 FQNEAQ (reference sequence). There are 15 residues in the CDR3. The CDR3 loop is CASSFRTGFNEKLFF. CDR3 sequence (DNA): TGTGCCAGCAGCTTTCGGACAGGTTTTAATGAAAAACTGTTTTTT.

The genes are TRBV5-1 and TRBJ2-3; tentatively, D is TRBD2 (6 bases). CDR1 and CDR2 from the germline V gene are SGHRS and YFSETQ. The CDR3 contains 15 residues. The V end lost 0 bases, the J end lost 3 bases, and 11 bases lay between the germline ends. CDR3 bases: TGCGCCAGCAGCTTGGACCGGAGGGTAACAGATACGCAGTATTTT. Residues: CASSLDRRVTDTQYF.

This chain uses TRBV9 with TRBJ2-1, with 12 bases fitting TRBD2. The CDR3 loop spans 17 amino acids. Germline trimming cut 0 bases from V and 2 bases from J; bases unmatched to any gene: 3. From germline, CDR1 is SGDLS and CDR2 YYNGEE. The CDR3 nucleotides read TGTGCCAGCAGCGTAGATACTAGCGGGGGGCCCTACAATGAGCAGTTCTTC. The encoded protein is CASSVDTSGGPYNEQFF.

The chain combines TRBV9 with TRBJ2-7, with D possibly being TRBD2 (5 bases). This CDR3 is built from 14 residues. The V and J ends lost 0 bases and 0 bases respectively, with 7 bases between them. Per germline, CDR1 SGDLS and CDR2 YYNGEE. The CDR3 coding sequence is TGTGCCAGCAGCGTAGGCAGCGGCTCCTACGAGCAGTACTTC. As protein: CASSVGSGSYEQYF.

The chain is built from TRBV9 and TRBJ2-5; 7 nucleotides line up with TRBD2. CDR1 SGDLS and CDR2 YYNGEE come from the germline V gene. This CDR3 contains 15 residues. Losses at the gene ends were 0 bases for V and 1 base for J; bases not matched to a gene: 3. CDR3 nucleotides: TGTGCCAGCAGCGTAGGCGGGAGAATCCAAGAGACCCAGTACTTC. Its translation is CASSVGGRIQETQYF.

This clone has a handful of counts. The chain joins TRBV29-1 to TRBJ1-2; D not certain. CDR3 length equals 11 residues. V was clipped by 3 bases and J by 1 base, with 3 bases between them. CDR1 and CDR2 from the germline V gene are SQVTM and ANQGSEA. CDR3 in DNA: TGCAGCGTTGACCTTAACTATGGCTACACCTTC. Its protein is CSVDLNYGYTF.

On this clone itself: A junction end diverges from the germline sequence, so it may reflect a read error. The chain links TRBV7-8 to TRBJ2-6; D may be TRBD1 (5 bases). CDR1 is SGHVS and CDR2 is FQNEAQ in the germline V gene. This CDR3 has 16 residues. The CDR3 coding sequence is TGTGCCAGCAGCTTAACAAGGGTGTCTGGGGCCAGCGTCCTGACTTTC. Translation: CASSLTRVSGASVLTF.

This chain uses TRBV7-8 with TRBJ1-5; 11 bases are shared with TRBD1. Losses at the gene ends were 5 bases for V and 4 bases for J; bases not matched to a gene: 7. The germline CDR1 and CDR2 sequences are SGHVS and FQNEAQ. CDR3 length: 16 residues. CDR3 nucleotide sequence: TGTGCCAGCAGCCTCTCGGGACAGGGGGGGAATCAGCCCCAGCATTTT. Translation: CASSLSGQGGNQPQHF.

This sequence joins TRBV14 and TRBJ1-1; no clear D. CDR1 SGHDN and CDR2 FVKESK come from the germline V gene. Trimming cost V 0 bases and J 11 bases, with 10 bases left between them. This CDR3 is 12 amino acids long. The CDR3 coding sequence is TGTGCCAGCAGCCAAGATAGGCCGGGGGCTTTCTTT. Its translation is CASSQDRPGAFF.

V usage is TRBV5-6 and J usage is TRBJ2-7; D is ambiguous. V lost 3 bases, J lost 2 bases, and 15 bases lay in between. This CDR3 spans 15 amino acids. The germline V gene encodes CDR1 SGHDT and CDR2 YYEEEE. Here the CDR3 reads CASSYQATFTYEQYF. The CDR3 DNA is TGTGCCAGCAGCTACCAAGCTACCTTCACCTACGAGCAGTACTTC. Filled out from reference TRBV5-6 and TRBJ2-7, the complete variable domain reads DAGVTQSPTHLIKTRGQQVTLRCSPKSGHDTVSWYQQALGQGPQFIFQYYEEEERQRGNFPDRFSGHQFPNYSSELNVNALLLGDSALYLCASSYQATFTYEQYFGPGTRLTVT.

The rearrangement uses TRBV5-1 and TRBJ2-2, with a weak D call TRBD1 (5 bases). Trimming left V 4 bases short and J 7 bases short, with 14 bases between. The length of the CDR3 is 14 residues. Germline V gene lookup returns CDR1 SGHRS and CDR2 YFSETQ. The CDR3 DNA follows: TGCGCCAGCAGCGCCAGGGAAGGGAACGGGGAGCTGTTTTTT. Protein product: CASSAREGNGELFF.

On this clone itself: An end of the junction differs from the germline gene, which may be a read error. The chain recombines TRBV7-9 with TRBJ2-5, with a weak D call TRBD1 (5 bases). The CDR3 loop spans 14 amino acids. Germline V CDR1 and CDR2: SEHNR, FQNEAQ (reference sequence). For the CDR3, the DNA is TGTTCCAGCACCGGCACAGGTGTACAAGAGACCCAGTACTTC. It is translated as CSSTGTGVQETQYF.

The rearrangement links TRBV10-3 to TRBJ1-1; D not resolved. Germline values: CDR1 ENHRY, CDR2 SYGVKD. This CDR3 has 15 amino acids. V was shortened by 0 bases and J by 4 bases, with 12 bases between the two germline ends. Here the CDR3 reads CAISESTPPGTEAFF. The CDR3 bases are TGTGCCATCAGTGAGTCGACCCCCCCGGGCACTGAAGCTTTCTTT.

A remark on this clone: Other nucleotide sequences from this sample produce the same CDR3. CDR3 coding DNA: TGTGCCAGCAGTCTAGCGGGGGGGTACAATGAGCAGTTCTTC. Amino acid sequence: CASSLAGGYNEQFF. The rearrangement uses TRBV7-9 and TRBJ2-1, with 12 positions matching TRBD2. The germline gives CDR1 SEHNR, CDR2 FQNEAQ (reference sequence). The CDR3 runs 14 residues. Germline trimming cut 6 bases from V and 4 bases from J; bases unmatched to any gene: 1.

The table lists this clone with a count of one. The rearrangement uses TRBV18 and TRBJ1-1; perhaps TRBD1 as D (5 bases). The CDR3 is 15 amino acids. Germline V gives CDR1 KGHSH, CDR2 LQKENI. Trimming pared 1 base from V and 0 bases from J, leaving 9 bases between. This CDR3 is CASSPRTLMNTEAFF. The CDR3, as DNA: TGTGCCAGCTCACCACGGACACTCATGAACACTGAAGCTTTCTTT. Based on the CDR3 plus reference TRBV18 and TRBJ1-1, the full variable domain is NAGVMQNPRHLVRRRGQEARLRCSPMKGHSHVYWYRQLPEEGLKFMVYLQKENIIDESGMPKERFSAEFPKEGPSILRIQQVVRGDSAAYFCASSPRTLMNTEAFFGQGTRLTVV.

The CDR3: CASSAGGSGNTIYF. The CDR3 bases are TGTGCCAGCAGCGCAGGGGGCTCTGGAAACACCATATATTTT. J is TRBJ1-3 and V is TRBV6-1, with TRBD1 matching 7 bases. This CDR3 contains 14 residues. CDR1 MNHNS and CDR2 SASEGT come from the germline V gene. Trimming at V came to 6 bases and at J to 0 bases, leaving 2 bases not matched to a gene.

CDR3 protein: CASTLGGFNTEAFF. The CDR3 DNA is TGTGCCAGCACCCTCGGAGGGTTCAACACTGAAGCTTTCTTT. The gene calls are TRBV28 and TRBJ1-1; no clear D. CDR3 size: 14 residues. The germline V and J ends were trimmed by 7 bases and 2 bases, with 14 bases remaining between them. The germline V gene encodes CDR1 MDHEN and CDR2 SYDVKM.

The chain uses TRBV4-1 and TRBJ1-1; TRBD1 agrees at 7 bases. Germline V lookup: CDR1 MGHRA, CDR2 YSYEKL. V lost 4 bases, J lost 5 bases, and 10 bases stayed unmatched. This CDR3 region has 15 residues. The CDR3 DNA sequence: TGCGCCAGCAGCCCCCAACAGGGGAGGTGGACTGAAGCTTTCTTT. It encodes CASSPQQGRWTEAFF.

The rearrangement uses TRBV2 and TRBJ1-6; D may be TRBD1 (6 bases). V lost 10 bases and J lost 7, with 14 bases in between. The length of the CDR3 is 13 residues. Germline lookup yields CDR1 SNHLY and CDR2 FYNNEI. DNA of the CDR3: TGTGCCACCAGACAGGCCATAAATTCACCCCTCCACTTT. This sequence encodes CATRQAINSPLHF.

This clone was detected a few times. The chain carries TRBV6-5 and TRBJ2-2, with a possible D match to TRBD2 (5 bases). V lost 2 bases to trimming and J lost 5 bases, with 6 bases between them. Germline assignment: CDR1 MNHEY and CDR2 SVGAGI. The CDR3 is 13 residues long. The chain's CDR3 is CASSYEGTGELFF. Written as DNA, the CDR3 is TGTGCCAGCAGTTACGAGGGAACCGGGGAGCTGTTTTTT.